The entry below gives a single T cell receptor beta chain sequence along with its context. Its antigen is still unknown. This entry is derived from a study of shared clonotypes between healthy human individuals. Terminally differentiated effector memory CD45RA+ cells were excluded by CCR7 positive selection of CD45RO-negative cells. Germline CDR1 MNHEY, CDR2 SVGAGI. The CDR3 is 14 amino acids. Trimming took 5 bases from V and 10 from J, leaving 18 bases between them. Sorted-subset replicate PCRs used around 220 ng DNA, roughly 28,000 T cell genomes. Some clones are missing from TCRdb's copy, which holds only in-frame ones; the method was immunoSEQ multiplex PCR. The sample has around 2,000,000 clones, roughly 94% seen once. Study findings and constraints: Several donors showed sharing of approximately 5% of naive CD4 clonotypes.

The V call is TRBV6-5, the J call TRBJ2-1; no clear D gene. Sequenced input: naive CD8+ T cells sorted from blood. This receptor was obtained from a man between 18 and 35 years old in good health. The CDR3 spells CASSLYARGWEQFF. The CDR3 DNA reads as TGTGCCAGCAGTCTCTATGCTAGAGGATGGGAGCAGTTCTTC.